These T cell receptor beta chains were read from a single sample in a study of blood T cell repertoires in COVID-19. The table came from immunoSEQ multiplex PCR; TCRdb's copy has only in-frame clones and leaves some out. This table holds about 32,000 clones, approximately 95% found once. Sequencing used peripheral blood. These receptors all stem from a male donor with active COVID-19. Both conserved end residues are part of each CDR3.

cdr3_aa	v_call	j_call
CASSGLAGAARTDTQYF	TRBV2	TRBJ2-3
CASRSYRGGNYGYTF	TRBV19	TRBJ1-2
CASSQDPGTPNQPQHF	TRBV4-1	TRBJ1-5
CASSRRETQYF	TRBV18	TRBJ2-5
CASSSLATNEKLFF	TRBV5-1	TRBJ1-4
CASRDWTGGNEQYF	TRBV11-2	TRBJ2-7
CASLGLFYGYTF	TRBV19	TRBJ1-2
CASSALTFNEQFF	TRBV7-2	TRBJ2-1
CASHQARGANVLTF	TRBV6-5	TRBJ2-6
CASSPSQLAGVNTGELFF	TRBV7-2	TRBJ2-2
CASSQELELANTGELFF	TRBV3-1/TRBV3-2	TRBJ2-2
CASRATGGSYNEQFF	TRBV6-5	TRBJ2-1
CASGGTGVNTEAFF	TRBV27	TRBJ1-1